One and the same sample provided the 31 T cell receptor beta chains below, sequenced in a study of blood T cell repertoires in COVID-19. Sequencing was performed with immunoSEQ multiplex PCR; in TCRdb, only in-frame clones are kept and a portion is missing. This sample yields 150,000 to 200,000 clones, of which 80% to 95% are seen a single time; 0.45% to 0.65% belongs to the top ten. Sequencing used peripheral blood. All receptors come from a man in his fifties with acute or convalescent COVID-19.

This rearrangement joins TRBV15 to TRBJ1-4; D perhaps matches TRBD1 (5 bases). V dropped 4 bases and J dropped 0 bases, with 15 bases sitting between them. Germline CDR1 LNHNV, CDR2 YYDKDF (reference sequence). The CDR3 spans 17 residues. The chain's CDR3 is CATSTYQGAATNEKLFF. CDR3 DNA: TGTGCCACCAGCACTTACCAGGGCGCTGCAACTAATGAAAAACTGTTTTTT. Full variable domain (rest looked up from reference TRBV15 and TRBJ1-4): DAMVIQNPRYQVTQFGKPVTLSCSQTLNHNVMYWYQQKSSQAPKLLFHYYDKDFNNEADTPDNFQSRRPNTSFCFLDIRSPGLGDTAMYLCATSTYQGAATNEKLFFGSGTQLSVL.

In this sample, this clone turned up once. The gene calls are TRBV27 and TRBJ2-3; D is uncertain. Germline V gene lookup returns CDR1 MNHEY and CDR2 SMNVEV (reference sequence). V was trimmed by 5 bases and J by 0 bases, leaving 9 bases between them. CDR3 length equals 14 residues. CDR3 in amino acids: CASSPLGSTDTQYF. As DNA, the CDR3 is TGTGCCAGCAGTCCCCTCGGGAGCACAGATACGCAGTATTTT.

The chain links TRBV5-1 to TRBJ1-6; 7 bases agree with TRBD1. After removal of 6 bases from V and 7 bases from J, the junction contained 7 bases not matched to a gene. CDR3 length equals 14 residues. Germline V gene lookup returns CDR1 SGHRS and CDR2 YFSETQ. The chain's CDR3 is CASIPRDRNSPLHF. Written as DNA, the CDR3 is TGCGCCAGCATCCCCCGGGACAGAAATTCACCCCTCCACTTT.

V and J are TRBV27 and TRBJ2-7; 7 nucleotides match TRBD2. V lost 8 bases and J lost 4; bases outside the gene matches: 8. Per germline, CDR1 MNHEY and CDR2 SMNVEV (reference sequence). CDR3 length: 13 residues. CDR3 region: CASAVGGSYEQYF. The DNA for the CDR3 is TGTGCCAGCGCCGTGGGCGGGAGTTACGAGCAGTACTTC.

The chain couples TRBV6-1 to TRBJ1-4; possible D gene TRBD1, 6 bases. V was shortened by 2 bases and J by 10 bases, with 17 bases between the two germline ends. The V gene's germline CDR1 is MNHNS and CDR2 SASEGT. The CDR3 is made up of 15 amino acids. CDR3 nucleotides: TGTGCCAGCAGTGAATACGGGACCCAAGGGGGAAAACTGTTTTTT. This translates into CASSEYGTQGGKLFF.

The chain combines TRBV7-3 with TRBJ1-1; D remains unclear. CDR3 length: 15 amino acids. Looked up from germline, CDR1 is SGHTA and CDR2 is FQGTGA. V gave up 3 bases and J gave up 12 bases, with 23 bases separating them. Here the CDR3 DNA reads TGTGCCAGCAGCTTGCGAGGGTCGCCTTCGCCCCAACCTTTCTTT. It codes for CASSLRGSPSPQPFF.

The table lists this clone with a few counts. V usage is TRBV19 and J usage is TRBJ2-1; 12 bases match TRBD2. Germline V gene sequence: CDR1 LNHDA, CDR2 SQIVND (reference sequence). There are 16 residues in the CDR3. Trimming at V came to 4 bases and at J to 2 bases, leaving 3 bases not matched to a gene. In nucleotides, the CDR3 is TGTGCCAGTAGTAGACTAGCGGGAGTCGCCTACAATGAGCAGTTCTTC. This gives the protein CASSRLAGVAYNEQFF. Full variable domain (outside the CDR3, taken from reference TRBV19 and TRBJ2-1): DGGITQSPKYLFRKEGQNVTLSCEQNLNHDAMYWYRQDPGQGLRLIYYSQIVNDFQKGDIAEGYSVSREKKESFPLTVTSAQKNPTAFYLCASSRLAGVAYNEQFFGPGTRLTVL.

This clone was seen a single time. The CDR3 reads CASSPLGSNYGYTF. DNA of the CDR3: TGTGCCAGCAGTCCTCTAGGCAGTAACTATGGCTACACCTTC. This chain connects TRBV27 to TRBJ1-2, with unresolved D. The V end lost 5 bases, the J end lost 1 base, and 11 bases lay between the germline ends. Per germline, CDR1 MNHEY and CDR2 SMNVEV (reference sequence). This CDR3 is 14 amino acids long.

CDR3 amino acids: CATSRDLETQYF. The CDR3, as DNA: TGTGCCACCAGCAGAGATCTGGAGACCCAGTACTTC. The chain has TRBV15 and TRBJ2-5; D remains ambiguous. Germline CDR1 reads LNHNV; CDR2 reads YYDKDF (reference sequence). The CDR3 spans 12 residues. The V end was cut by 0 bases, the J end by 5 bases, with 4 bases between.

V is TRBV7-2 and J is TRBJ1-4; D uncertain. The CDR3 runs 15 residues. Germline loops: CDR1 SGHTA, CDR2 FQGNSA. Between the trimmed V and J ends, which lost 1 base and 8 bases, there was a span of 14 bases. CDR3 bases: TGTGCCAGCAGCTTAGTGGAGGGCGCCGGCGAAAAACTGTTTTTT. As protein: CASSLVEGAGEKLFF.

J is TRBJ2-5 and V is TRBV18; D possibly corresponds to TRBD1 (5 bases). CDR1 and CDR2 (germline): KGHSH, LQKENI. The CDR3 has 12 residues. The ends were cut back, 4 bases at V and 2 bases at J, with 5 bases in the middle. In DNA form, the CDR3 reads TGTGCCAGCTCACGACAGCAAGAGACCCAGTACTTC. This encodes CASSRQQETQYF.

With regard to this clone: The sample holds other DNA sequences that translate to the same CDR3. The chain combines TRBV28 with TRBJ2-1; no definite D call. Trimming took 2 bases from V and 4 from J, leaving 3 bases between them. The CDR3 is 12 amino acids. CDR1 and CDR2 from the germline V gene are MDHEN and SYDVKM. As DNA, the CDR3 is TGTGCCAGCAGTTTACTATACAATGAGCAGTTCTTC. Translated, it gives CASSLLYNEQFF.

The CDR3 DNA is TGTGCCTGGAGTTATAGCGGGGGGACCTACGAGCAGTACTTC. This codes for CAWSYSGGTYEQYF. The chain is built from TRBV30 and TRBJ2-7; TRBD2 matches 10 bases. This CDR3 is built from 14 residues. Germline V lookup: CDR1 GTSNPN, CDR2 SVGIG (reference sequence). The V and J ends lost 2 bases and 2 bases, in that order; junction bases with no gene match: 3.

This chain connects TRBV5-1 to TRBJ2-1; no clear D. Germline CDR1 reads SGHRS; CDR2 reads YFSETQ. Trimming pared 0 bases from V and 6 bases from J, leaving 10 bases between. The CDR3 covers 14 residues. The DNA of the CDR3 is TGCGCCAGCAGCTTGGACTTATCGGGCAATGAGCAGTTCTTC. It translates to CASSLDLSGNEQFF. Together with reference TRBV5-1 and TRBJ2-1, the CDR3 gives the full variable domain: KAGVTQTPRYLIKTRGQQVTLSCSPISGHRSVSWYQQTPGQGLQFLFEYFSETQRNKGNFPGRFSGRQFSNSRSEMNVSTLELGDSALYLCASSLDLSGNEQFFGPGTRLTVL.

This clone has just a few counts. The CDR3 sequence: CASSTGGRAGGYTF. For the CDR3, the DNA is TGTGCCAGCAGCACAGGGGGGAGGGCTGGCGGCTACACCTTC. The chain links TRBV7-9 to TRBJ1-2; 8 bases align to TRBD1. J was trimmed by 8 bases and V by 5 bases; bases with no gene match: 10. CDR3 length: 14 amino acids. Germline loops: CDR1 SEHNR, CDR2 FQNEAQ (reference sequence).

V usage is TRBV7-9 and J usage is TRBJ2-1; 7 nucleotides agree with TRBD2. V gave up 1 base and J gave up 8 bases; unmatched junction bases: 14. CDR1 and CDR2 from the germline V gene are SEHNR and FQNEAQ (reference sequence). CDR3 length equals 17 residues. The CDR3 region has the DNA TGTGCCAGCAGCTTAGGACTAGCTCTTACTTTGGCCGATGAGCAGTTCTTC. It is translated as CASSLGLALTLADEQFF. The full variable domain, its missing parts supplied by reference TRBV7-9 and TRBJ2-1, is DTGVSQNPRHKITKRGQNVTFRCDPISEHNRLYWYRQTLGQGPEFLTYFQNEAQLEKSRLLSDRFSAERPKGSFSTLEIQRTEQGDSAMYLCASSLGLALTLADEQFFGPGTRLTVL.

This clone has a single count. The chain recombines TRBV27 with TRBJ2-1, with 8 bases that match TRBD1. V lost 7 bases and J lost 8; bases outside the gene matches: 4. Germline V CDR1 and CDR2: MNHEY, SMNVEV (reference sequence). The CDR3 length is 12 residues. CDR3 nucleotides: TGTGCCAGCACGGACAGGGTACATGAGCAGTTCTTC. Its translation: CASTDRVHEQFF.

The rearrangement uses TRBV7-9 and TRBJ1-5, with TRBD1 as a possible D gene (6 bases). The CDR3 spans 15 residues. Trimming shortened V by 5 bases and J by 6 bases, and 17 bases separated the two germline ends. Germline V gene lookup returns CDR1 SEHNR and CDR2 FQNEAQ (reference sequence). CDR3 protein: CASSNREGVGQPQHF. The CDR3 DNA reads TGTGCCAGCAGCAACAGGGAGGGCGTGGGTCAGCCCCAGCATTTT.

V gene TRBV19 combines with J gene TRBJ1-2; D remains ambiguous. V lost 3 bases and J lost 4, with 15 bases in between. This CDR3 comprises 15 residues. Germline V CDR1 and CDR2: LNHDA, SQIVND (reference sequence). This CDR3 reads CASSIDYSVGYGYTF. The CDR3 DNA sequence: TGTGCCAGTAGTATCGATTACAGTGTTGGCTATGGCTACACCTTC.

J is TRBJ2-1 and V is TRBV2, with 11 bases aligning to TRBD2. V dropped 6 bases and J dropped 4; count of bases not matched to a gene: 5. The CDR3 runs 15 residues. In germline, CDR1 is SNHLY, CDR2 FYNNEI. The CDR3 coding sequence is TGTGCCAGCAGAACTAGCGGGAGAGGTTACAATGAGCAGTTCTTC. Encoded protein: CASRTSGRGYNEQFF. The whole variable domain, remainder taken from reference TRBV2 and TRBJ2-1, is EPEVTQTPSHQVTQMGQEVILRCVPISNHLYFYWYRQILGQKVEFLVSFYNNEISEKSEIFDDQFSVERPDGSNFTLKIRSTKLEDSAMYFCASRTSGRGYNEQFFGPGTRLTVL.

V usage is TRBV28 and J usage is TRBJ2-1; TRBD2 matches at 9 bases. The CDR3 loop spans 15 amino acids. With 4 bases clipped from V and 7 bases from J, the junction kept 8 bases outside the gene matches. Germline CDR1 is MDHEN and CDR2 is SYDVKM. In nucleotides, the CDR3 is TGTGCCAGCAGTTCCTCCGGGACTAGCCTTAATGAGCAGTTCTTC. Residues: CASSSSGTSLNEQFF.

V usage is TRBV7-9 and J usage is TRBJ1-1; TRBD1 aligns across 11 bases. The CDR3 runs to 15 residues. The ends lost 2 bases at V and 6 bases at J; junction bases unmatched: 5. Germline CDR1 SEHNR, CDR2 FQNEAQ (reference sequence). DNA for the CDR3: TGTGCCAGCAGCTTAAGGACAGGGGGCAAGCCTGAAGCTTTCTTT. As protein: CASSLRTGGKPEAFF.

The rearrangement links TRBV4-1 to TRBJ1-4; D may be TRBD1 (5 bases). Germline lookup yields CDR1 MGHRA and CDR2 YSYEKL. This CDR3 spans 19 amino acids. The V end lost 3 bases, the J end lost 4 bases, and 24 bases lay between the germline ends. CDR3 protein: CASSHIRVGHGGSNEKLFF. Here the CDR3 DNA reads TGCGCCAGCAGCCACATTCGGGTTGGACACGGGGGGAGTAATGAAAAACTGTTTTTT.

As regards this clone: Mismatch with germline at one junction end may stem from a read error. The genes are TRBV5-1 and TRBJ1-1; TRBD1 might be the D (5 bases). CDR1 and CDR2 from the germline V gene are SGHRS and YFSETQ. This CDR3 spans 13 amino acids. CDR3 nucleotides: TGCGCGAGCATAGGGGATTACGGCCCTGAAGCTTTCTTT. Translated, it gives CASIGDYGPEAFF.

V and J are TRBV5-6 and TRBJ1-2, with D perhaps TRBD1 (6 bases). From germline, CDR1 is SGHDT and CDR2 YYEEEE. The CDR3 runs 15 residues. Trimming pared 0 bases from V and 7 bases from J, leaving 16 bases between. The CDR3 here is CASSLVGAGRSGYTF. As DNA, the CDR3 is TGTGCCAGCAGCTTGGTGGGGGCAGGCCGCTCTGGCTACACCTTC.

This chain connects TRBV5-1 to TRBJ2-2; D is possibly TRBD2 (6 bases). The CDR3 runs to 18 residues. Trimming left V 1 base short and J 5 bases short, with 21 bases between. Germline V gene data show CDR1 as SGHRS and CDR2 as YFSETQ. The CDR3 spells CASSLRRGESGRTGELFF. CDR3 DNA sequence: TGCGCCAGCAGCTTGAGGAGGGGAGAGTCTGGCAGGACCGGGGAGCTGTTTTTT.

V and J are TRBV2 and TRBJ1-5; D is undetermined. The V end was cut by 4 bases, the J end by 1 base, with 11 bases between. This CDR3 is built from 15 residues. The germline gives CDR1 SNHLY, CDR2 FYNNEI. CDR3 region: CASSGMRQSNQPQHF. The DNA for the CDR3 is TGTGCCAGCAGTGGAATGAGGCAGAGCAATCAGCCCCAGCATTTT.

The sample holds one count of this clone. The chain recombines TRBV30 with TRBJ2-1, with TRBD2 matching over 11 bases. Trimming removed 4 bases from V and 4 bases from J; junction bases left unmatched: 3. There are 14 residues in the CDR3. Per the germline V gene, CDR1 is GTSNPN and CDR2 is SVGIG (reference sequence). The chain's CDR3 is CAWTGTSGYNEQFF. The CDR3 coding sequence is TGTGCCTGGACCGGGACTAGCGGTTACAATGAGCAGTTCTTC.

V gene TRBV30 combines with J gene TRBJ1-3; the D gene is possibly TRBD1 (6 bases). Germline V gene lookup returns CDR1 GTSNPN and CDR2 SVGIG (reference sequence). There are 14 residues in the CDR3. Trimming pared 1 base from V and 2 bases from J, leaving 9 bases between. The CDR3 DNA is TGTGCCTGGAGTGCCGGGACAACTGGAAACACCATATATTTT. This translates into CAWSAGTTGNTIYF. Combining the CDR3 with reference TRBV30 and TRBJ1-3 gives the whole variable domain SQTIHQWPATLVQPVGSPLSLECTVEGTSNPNLYWYRQAAGRGLQLLFYSVGIGQISSEVPQNLSASRPQDRQFILSSKKLLLSDSGFYLCAWSAGTTGNTIYFGEGSWLTVV.

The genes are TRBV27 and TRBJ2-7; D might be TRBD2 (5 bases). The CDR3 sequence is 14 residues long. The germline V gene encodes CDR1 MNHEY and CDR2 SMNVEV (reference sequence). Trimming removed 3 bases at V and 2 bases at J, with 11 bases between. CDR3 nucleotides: TGTGCCAGCAGTTTCGGACTTGAGACCTACGAGCAGTACTTC. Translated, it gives CASSFGLETYEQYF.

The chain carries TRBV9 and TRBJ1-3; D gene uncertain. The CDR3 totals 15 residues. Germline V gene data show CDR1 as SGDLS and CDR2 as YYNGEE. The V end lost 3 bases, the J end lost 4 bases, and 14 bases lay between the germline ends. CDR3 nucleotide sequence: TGTGCCAGCAGCGGAGCGTCGGGGATCGGAAACACCATATATTTT. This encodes CASSGASGIGNTIYF.